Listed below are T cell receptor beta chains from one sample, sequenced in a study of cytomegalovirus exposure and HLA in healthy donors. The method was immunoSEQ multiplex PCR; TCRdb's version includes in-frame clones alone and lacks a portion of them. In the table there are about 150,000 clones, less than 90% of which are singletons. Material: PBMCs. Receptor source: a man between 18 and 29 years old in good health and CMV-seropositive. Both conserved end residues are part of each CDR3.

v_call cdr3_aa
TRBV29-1 CSVDRRGGHTDTQYF
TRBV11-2 CASSQAVLVNYNSPLHF
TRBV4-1 CASSQSPAGSGNTIYF
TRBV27 CASSHYRDYGYTF
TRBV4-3 CASSQEWPNSGNTIYF
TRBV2 CASSQTGGTEAFF
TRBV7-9 CASSLELNEQFF
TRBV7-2 CASSSSSGQNYEQYF
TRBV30 CAWSGGTQYF
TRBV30 CAWKEAGGPETQYF
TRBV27 CASSPSTGPVAFF
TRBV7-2 CASIEDSGANVLTF
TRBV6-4 CASSEQGGETQYF
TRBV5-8 CASNLGRDQPQHF
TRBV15 CATSTGINYGYTF
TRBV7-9 CASSLKGTGYEQYF
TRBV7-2 CASSGARGAEAFF
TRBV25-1 CASKSQVNEQYF
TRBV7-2 CASSLTGIGANVLTF
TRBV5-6 CASSLRLGAVQPREQFF
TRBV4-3 CASSQDGAGDTKLFF
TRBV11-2 CASSQLQGPPVRFGNTIYF
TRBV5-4 CASRPGEPYGYTF
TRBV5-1 CASSLDGSSGNTIYF
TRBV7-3 CASSKTSGGVSEQFF
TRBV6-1 CASSRERDSTYEQYF
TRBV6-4 CASSATSGGAETQYF
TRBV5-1 CASSFEPTVTNSPLHF
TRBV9 CASSQSVGRPTSSPYEQYF
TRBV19 CASSIVIGGNEQFF
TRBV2 CAGDRGFSGNTIYF
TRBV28 CASSVRLAGGSYNEQFF
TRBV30 CAWSVRVRETQYF
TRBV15 CATSGDALAFSGNTIYF
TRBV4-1 CASSQDIEHTEAFF
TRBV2 CASSEEGTAAYEQYF
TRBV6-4 CASSAGHEQFF
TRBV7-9 CASSLRQGNEQFF
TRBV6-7 CASITSTGEASEAFF
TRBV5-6 CASSLEFKLGGETQYF
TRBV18 CASSLRQPGREQYF
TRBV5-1 CASSSRTGSTDTQYF
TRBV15 CATSHGGLAGGREQYF
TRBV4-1 CASSQAGTSASKEQYF
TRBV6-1 CASSPRDFPYNEQFF
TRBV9 CASSAGQGARNQPQHF
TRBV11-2 CASSLGDSYSYEQYF
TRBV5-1 CASSSNHRGRAEAFF
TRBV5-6 CASSLEAENQETQYF
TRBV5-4 CASRADRGREQYF
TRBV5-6 CASSLVTAGRNEQFF
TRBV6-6 CASSERGGTYEKLFF
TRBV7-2 CASSLAPAATVYEQYF